This is a list of T cell receptor beta chains from one sample in a study of cytomegalovirus exposure and HLA in healthy donors. Method: immunoSEQ multiplex PCR; TCRdb's copy keeps in-frame clones and lacks some. Of approximately 100,000 clones detected, roughly 80% appear once; the ten largest clones hold roughly 1.9%. The sequenced sample was PBMCs. These receptor sequences come from a woman in her forties in good health and CMV-seronegative. Both conserved end residues are part of each CDR3.

V	J	CDR3
TRBV18	TRBJ1-1	CASSPQTGGMNTEAFF
TRBV18	TRBJ2-7	CASSPLGQMNYEQYF
TRBV19	TRBJ2-7	CASGREGSSYEQYF
TRBV11-2	TRBJ2-7	CASSSGLYYEQYF
TRBV19	TRBJ2-7	CASSFGGTYEQYF
TRBV6-4	TRBJ2-1	CASSDTGGAGNEQFF
TRBV28	TRBJ1-1	CASRRGGPEAFF
TRBV7-9	TRBJ1-2	CASSSTGNYGYTF
TRBV7-9	TRBJ2-3	CASSLTGGTDTQYF
TRBV19	TRBJ2-3	CASSIRASGRFVTDTQYF
TRBV30	TRBJ2-1	CASTGLFHNEQFF
TRBV28	TRBJ2-7	CASSSGYEQYF
TRBV19	TRBJ1-1	CANRPSRQGATEAFF
TRBV6-6	TRBJ1-2	CASSYSQGIEGYTF
TRBV28	TRBJ1-2	CACGDNLYGYTF
TRBV7-3	TRBJ2-3	CASSRLSGRAGDTQYF
TRBV7-9	TRBJ1-2	CASSFGGTYGYTF
TRBV27	TRBJ2-3	CASSMRGLGTDTQYF
TRBV7-9	TRBJ2-3	CASSLPTGSFTDTQYF
TRBV28	TRBJ1-2	CASSSTGSVVTDYGYTF
TRBV18	TRBJ2-1	CASSPQGLAGGPKNEQFF
TRBV19	TRBJ2-1	CARLQSYSYNEQFF
TRBV19	TRBJ2-1	CASSSASSQYYNEQFF
TRBV9	TRBJ2-5	CASSVREGGGLLLETQYF
TRBV27	TRBJ2-7	CASTQGGGLVYEQYF
TRBV19	TRBJ2-3	CASSVGELGVAGTGADTQYF
TRBV28	TRBJ1-5	CASCSRGRFHF
TRBV23-1	TRBJ2-1	CASSHPLESLGVNEQFF
TRBV28	TRBJ2-1	CASSLATGLADNEQFF
TRBV29-1	TRBJ2-2	CSVDSGTANTGELFF
TRBV27	TRBJ1-2	CASSLDRVGGYTF
TRBV4-3	TRBJ1-2	CASSQDRRTSYGYTF
TRBV6-1	TRBJ2-7	CASSREGTVSYEQYF
TRBV9	TRBJ2-5	CASSVIPSGSGETQYF
TRBV6-5	TRBJ1-1	CASSYSNMNTEAFF